A single sample gave rise to the 28 T cell receptor beta chains below, sequenced in a study of cytomegalovirus exposure and HLA in healthy donors. Vbeta (60) and Jbeta (13) primers were used in the PCR. Clones were sequenced by immunoSEQ multiplex PCR, and TCRdb holds only the in-frame ones, with some missing. The data hold about 110,000 clones, with about 68% observed a single time. Sequenced input: PBMCs. The receptors here all came from a man younger than 40 in good health and CMV-seropositive.

The J gene is TRBJ1-5, the V gene TRBV19; tentatively, D is TRBD1 (6 bases). Germline V CDR1 and CDR2: LNHDA, SQIVND (reference sequence). There are 14 residues in the CDR3. Trimming cost V 6 bases and J 1 base, with 10 bases left between them. Here the CDR3 reads CASSRTVSNQPQHF. Written as DNA, the CDR3 is TGTGCCAGTAGCAGGACAGTAAGCAATCAGCCCCAGCATTTT.

V and J are TRBV15 and TRBJ1-4; D not resolved. This CDR3 is built from 11 residues. The germline V gene has CDR1 LNHNV and CDR2 YYDKDF (reference sequence). Trimming shortened V by 4 bases and J by 11 bases, and 8 bases separated the two germline ends. CDR3 loop: CATSINRKLFF. CDR3 sequence (DNA): TGTGCCACCAGCATAAATCGGAAACTGTTTTTT.

This chain connects TRBV5-1 to TRBJ1-3; D uncertain. The CDR3 contains 14 residues. Trimming stripped 5 bases from V and 0 bases from J, with 9 bases between. Germline CDR1 SGHRS, CDR2 YFSETQ. The CDR3: CASSPGSSGNTIYF. Here the CDR3 DNA reads TGCGCCAGCAGTCCCGGGAGCTCTGGAAACACCATATATTTT.

The chain has TRBV7-9 and TRBJ1-2; no clear D gene. Trimming cost V 5 bases and J 3 bases, with 10 bases left between them. CDR3 size: 13 residues. Germline CDR1 SEHNR, CDR2 FQNEAQ (reference sequence). DNA of the CDR3: TGTGCCAGCAGCCCACCCGGGGACTATGGCTACACCTTC. Translating it yields CASSPPGDYGYTF.

The rearrangement links TRBV5-1 to TRBJ1-1; TRBD1 might be the D (5 bases). Trimming took 4 bases from V and 8 from J, leaving 18 bases between them. The CDR3 runs 14 residues. The germline CDR1 and CDR2 sequences are SGHRS and YFSETQ. The CDR3 here is CASSPGDFSPEAFF. CDR3 coding DNA: TGCGCCAGCAGCCCGGGGGACTTCTCTCCGGAAGCTTTCTTT.

This clone was seen only a few times. The V and J genes are TRBV7-9 and TRBJ1-1, with D uncertain. Per germline, CDR1 SEHNR and CDR2 FQNEAQ (reference sequence). Trimming removed 6 bases from V and 5 bases from J, with 7 bases in between. The CDR3 has 11 amino acids. CDR3 DNA: TGTGCCAGCAGTTCGGAGACTGAAGCTTTCTTT. Translation: CASSSETEAFF.

V usage is TRBV7-2 and J usage is TRBJ1-4; D uncertain. The CDR3 contains 14 residues. Germline CDR1 is SGHTA and CDR2 is FQGNSA. Trimming removed 5 bases from V and 7 bases from J, with 14 bases in between. CDR3 amino acids: CASSLPGTAEKLFF. DNA for the CDR3: TGTGCCAGCAGCCTCCCCGGCACAGCTGAAAAACTGTTTTTT.

The chain combines TRBV29-1 with TRBJ2-2; 9 bases align to TRBD1. V shed 7 bases, J shed 3 bases, and the junction held 3 bases outside the gene matches. Germline V gene sequence: CDR1 SQVTM, CDR2 ANQGSEA. CDR3 size: 13 residues. The CDR3 sequence: CSGDRDDTGELFF. The CDR3 DNA is TGCAGCGGGGACAGGGATGACACCGGGGAGCTGTTTTTT.

This clone was counted between two and nine times. The V and J genes are TRBV20-1 and TRBJ1-1; a possible D gene is TRBD1 (5 bases). This CDR3 has 11 amino acids. The V end was cut by 5 bases, the J end by 7 bases, with 11 bases between. CDR1 is DFQATT and CDR2 is SNEGSKA in the germline V gene (reference sequence). This chain's CDR3 is CSARLGVEAFF. CDR3 DNA: TGCAGTGCTCGGCTAGGGGTTGAAGCTTTCTTT.

This sequence joins TRBV29-1 and TRBJ2-2, with 7 nucleotides matching TRBD1. Germline values: CDR1 SQVTM, CDR2 ANQGSEA. The CDR3 loop spans 14 amino acids. The V and J ends lost 4 bases and 4 bases, in that order; junction bases with no gene match: 6. CDR3 sequence reads: CSVGRDSFTGELFF. In DNA, the CDR3 is TGCAGCGTTGGCCGGGACAGTTTCACCGGGGAGCTGTTTTTT.

The V gene is TRBV2, the J gene TRBJ2-4, with D possibly being TRBD2 (7 bases). V lost 10 bases to trimming and J lost 6 bases, with 19 bases between them. Germline CDR1 is SNHLY and CDR2 is FYNNEI. The CDR3 extends over 14 amino acids. The CDR3 coding sequence is TGTGCCACCCACGGGGGGACACCCACAAACATTCAGTACTTC. Protein sequence: CATHGGTPTNIQYF.

This clone occurred a few times. A junction end diverges from the germline sequence, so it may reflect a read error. The chain has TRBV4-1 and TRBJ1-2; 8 nucleotides agree with TRBD1. Per germline, CDR1 MGHRA and CDR2 YSYEKL. CDR3 size: 15 residues. DNA of the CDR3: TGCACCAGCAGCCAGCCTACGACAGGGGAATATGGCTACACCTTC. As protein: CTSSQPTTGEYGYTF.

The V gene is TRBV13, the J gene TRBJ2-2; D remains unclear. The CDR3 is 12 amino acids. Germline lookup yields CDR1 PRHDT and CDR2 FYEKMQ (reference sequence). With 4 bases removed from V and 6 bases from J, the gap between germline ends came to 6 bases. The chain's CDR3 is CASSSFPGELFF. The CDR3 DNA sequence: TGTGCCAGCAGCTCCTTCCCCGGGGAGCTGTTTTTT. The full variable domain, its missing parts supplied by reference TRBV13 and TRBJ2-2, is AAGVIQSPRHLIKEKRETATLKCYPIPRHDTVYWYQQGPGQDPQFLISFYEKMQSDKGSIPDRFSAQQFSDYHSELNMSSLELGDSALYFCASSSFPGELFFGEGSRLTVL.

Of note for this clone: Other DNA sequences in the same sample also yield this CDR3. The chain couples TRBV2 to TRBJ1-1; perhaps TRBD1 as D (5 bases). This CDR3 has 13 residues. The germline V gene encodes CDR1 SNHLY and CDR2 FYNNEI. V was shortened by 4 bases and J by 2 bases, with 8 bases between the two germline ends. In DNA form, the CDR3 reads TGTGCCAGCAGTGCTGACAGAAACACTGAAGCTTTCTTT. Protein: CASSADRNTEAFF.

This rearrangement joins TRBV19 to TRBJ1-5, with D perhaps TRBD1 (5 bases). Deletions cut 3 bases from V and 1 base from J, with 10 bases between. CDR3 length: 15 amino acids. Per the germline V gene, CDR1 is LNHDA and CDR2 is SQIVND (reference sequence). CDR3 nucleotide sequence: TGTGCCAGTAGTATCATGGGACTCAGCAATCAGCCCCAGCATTTT. Translated: CASSIMGLSNQPQHF.

The J gene is TRBJ2-7, the V gene TRBV14; the match to TRBD2 covers 7 bases. The CDR3 length is 14 residues. Germline assignment: CDR1 SGHDN and CDR2 FVKESK. V gave up 4 bases and J gave up 3 bases; unmatched junction bases: 6. The CDR3 sequence is CASSLASGYYEQYF. The CDR3 DNA follows: TGTGCCAGCAGCCTGGCTAGCGGCTACTACGAGCAGTACTTC.

Comments on this clone: At the DNA level, this CDR3 is encoded by other sequences in the same sample as well. This rearrangement joins TRBV6-5 to TRBJ1-2; D might be TRBD1 (5 bases). Germline V gene data show CDR1 as MNHEY and CDR2 as SVGAGI. CDR3 length equals 13 residues. V lost 6 bases to trimming and J lost 3 bases, with 11 bases between them. The CDR3 DNA follows: TGTGCCAGCAGCGGTACAGGATACTATGGCTACACCTTC. Translation: CASSGTGYYGYTF.

DNA of the CDR3: TGTGCCAGCAGCGGAAGGGCTAGCGGGGGGCCTATCAGCACAGATACGCAGTATTTT. Its protein product is CASSGRASGGPISTDTQYF. The chain carries TRBV9 and TRBJ2-3; 11 bases are shared with TRBD2. Germline-derived CDR1 and CDR2 are SGDLS and YYNGEE. The trim removed 3 bases at V and 0 bases at J, leaving 12 bases unmatched. The CDR3 is made up of 19 amino acids.

CDR3 sequence (DNA): TGTGCCAGCCTGGGAGCCCCCGCGGGCTATGGCTACACCTTC. Its translation is CASLGAPAGYGYTF. The chain links TRBV5-6 to TRBJ1-2; unclear D gene. V was trimmed by 7 bases and J by 4 bases, leaving 17 bases between them. The CDR3 spans 14 residues. CDR1 SGHDT and CDR2 YYEEEE come from the germline V gene.

This clone was seen more than once but under ten times. The chain joins TRBV7-8 to TRBJ1-2; D uncertain. The V gene lost 0 bases and the J gene lost 4 bases, with 15 bases spanning the gap. The CDR3 consists of 16 residues. Germline V gene lookup returns CDR1 SGHVS and CDR2 FQNEAQ. In DNA form, the CDR3 reads TGTGCCAGCAGCTTAGCCGCTCAACCGCGAGGCTATGGCTACACCTTC. Residues: CASSLAAQPRGYGYTF.

The V call is TRBV6-1, the J call TRBJ2-7, with 7 bases fitting TRBD2. The CDR3 has 14 residues. J gave up 0 bases and V 4 bases, and 3 bases lay outside the gene matches. The V gene's germline CDR1 is MNHNS and CDR2 SASEGT. Here the CDR3 reads CASSAAGVSYEQYF. CDR3 nucleotides: TGTGCCAGCAGTGCTGCGGGGGTCTCCTACGAGCAGTACTTC.

The V gene is TRBV18, the J gene TRBJ2-1, with D perhaps TRBD2 (6 bases). V dropped 4 bases and J dropped 8 bases, with 15 bases sitting between them. CDR3 length equals 14 residues. CDR1 and CDR2 (germline): KGHSH, LQKENI. This CDR3 reads CASSLSGLWDEQFF. CDR3 in DNA: TGTGCCAGCTCACTTTCGGGACTTTGGGATGAGCAGTTCTTC.

The genes are TRBV6-5 and TRBJ2-5; perhaps TRBD1 as D (6 bases). V lost 0 bases, J lost 4 bases, and 12 bases lay in between. CDR3 length equals 15 residues. Germline CDR1 and CDR2: MNHEY and SVGAGI. The CDR3 spells CASSYSTGNRETQYF. DNA of the CDR3: TGTGCCAGCAGTTACTCCACAGGGAACCGAGAGACCCAGTACTTC.

This clone was counted a few times. The chain is built from TRBV14 and TRBJ1-5; D remains ambiguous. V lost 0 bases to trimming and J lost 9 bases, with 12 bases between them. This CDR3 region has 14 residues. Germline V gene data show CDR1 as SGHDN and CDR2 as FVKESK. CDR3 loop: CASSQEPGLGPQHF. The CDR3 region has the DNA TGTGCCAGCAGCCAAGAACCCGGACTCGGGCCCCAGCATTTT.

This chain connects TRBV29-1 to TRBJ2-5; D not resolved. The CDR3 has 13 amino acids. V was cut by 4 bases and J by 5 bases, with 14 bases left in between. CDR1 SQVTM and CDR2 ANQGSEA come from the germline V gene. The CDR3 protein is CSVVSEVGETQYF. The CDR3 DNA is TGCAGCGTTGTATCAGAGGTCGGGGAGACCCAGTACTTC.

This rearrangement joins TRBV5-6 to TRBJ2-5, with 12 positions matching TRBD1. Germline assignment: CDR1 SGHDT and CDR2 YYEEEE. Trimming cost V 4 bases and J 4 bases; bases outside gene matches: 11. The CDR3 has 17 amino acids. The CDR3 region is CASSLGQGAGSRETQYF. CDR3 sequence (DNA): TGTGCCAGCAGCCTGGGACAGGGGGCGGGGAGTCGAGAGACCCAGTACTTC.

This clone has just one count. The chain joins TRBV6-6 to TRBJ2-7; a weak D match, TRBD1 (5 bases). The CDR3 sequence is 12 residues long. Trimming removed 8 bases at V and 1 base at J, with 9 bases between. Germline V gene lookup returns CDR1 MNHNY and CDR2 SVGAGI (reference sequence). CDR3 in DNA: TGTGCCAGCGGGGCCTTTTCCTACGAGCAGTACTTC. This codes for CASGAFSYEQYF.

V is TRBV6-1 and J is TRBJ1-4; 8 positions agree with TRBD1. There are 15 residues in the CDR3. V trimming: 4 bases; J trimming: 3 bases; junction bases outside the gene matches: 4. CDR1 and CDR2 (germline): MNHNS, SASEGT. The CDR3 nucleotides read TGTGCCAGCAGTGTCCACAGGGGGTCTAATGAAAAACTGTTTTTT. Its translation is CASSVHRGSNEKLFF.